One TCR beta chain is described in this entry. This entry comes from a study of tumor-infiltrating lymphocytes in oesophageal squamous cell carcinoma. V dropped 4 bases and J dropped 7 bases, with 11 bases sitting between them. The CDR3 spans 13 residues. Germline V gene data show CDR1 as MNHEY and CDR2 as SMNVEV (reference sequence). MiXCR was run by TCRdb on the PCR reads, yielding one entry per CDR3 protein. This table holds some 19,000 distinct CDR3 sequences, 36% found once. Material: esophageal tumor tissue. The TCR was taken from a male donor with esophageal squamous cell carcinoma. The chain combines TRBV27 with TRBJ2-1; D gene ambiguous. The CDR3 loop is CASSSAGSNEQFF. The CDR3 DNA is TGTGCCAGCAGTTCCGCAGGTTCAAATGAGCAGTTCTTC.